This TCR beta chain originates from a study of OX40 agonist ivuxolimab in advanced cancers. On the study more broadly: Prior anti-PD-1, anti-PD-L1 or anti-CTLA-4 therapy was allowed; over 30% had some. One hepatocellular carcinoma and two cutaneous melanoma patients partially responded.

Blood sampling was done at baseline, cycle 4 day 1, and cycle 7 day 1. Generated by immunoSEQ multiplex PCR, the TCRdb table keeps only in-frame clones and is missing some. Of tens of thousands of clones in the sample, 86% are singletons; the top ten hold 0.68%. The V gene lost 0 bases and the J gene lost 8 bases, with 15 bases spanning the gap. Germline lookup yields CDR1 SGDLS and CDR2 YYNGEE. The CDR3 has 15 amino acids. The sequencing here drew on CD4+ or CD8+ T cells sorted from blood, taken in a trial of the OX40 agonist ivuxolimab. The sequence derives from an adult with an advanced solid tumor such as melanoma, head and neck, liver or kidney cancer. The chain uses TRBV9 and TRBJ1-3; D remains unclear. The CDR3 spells CASSVEEHSRHTIYF. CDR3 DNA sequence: TGTGCCAGCAGCGTAGAAGAACATAGTCGGCACACCATATATTTT.